The present TCR beta chain was sequenced within a study of T cells in Graves' hyperthyroidism and ophthalmopathy. The V segment lost 4 bases and the J segment 6 bases; nucleotides outside the gene matches: 6. The CDR3 consists of 15 residues. The V gene's germline CDR1 is SNHLY and CDR2 FYNNEI. Researchers took RNA transcripts and amplified the TCR beta CDR3 regions from them. The primer set for the first-round RT-PCR of the TCR CDR3 was HTBI. TCRdb called the multiplex PCR reads again in MiXCR, with one record for every CDR3 protein. The table lists approximately 560,000 distinct CDR3 sequences, more than 15% of them singletons. In this sample, this clonotype turned up many times.

Material for sequencing was blood. The chain recombines TRBV2 with TRBJ2-2; 9 positions match TRBD2. The clonotype originates from a woman younger than 45 with Graves' hyperthyroidism. The CDR3 DNA follows: TGTGCCAGCAGTGGGACTAGCGAGGCGGCCGGGGAGCTGTTTTTT. Translating it yields CASSGTSEAAGELFF.